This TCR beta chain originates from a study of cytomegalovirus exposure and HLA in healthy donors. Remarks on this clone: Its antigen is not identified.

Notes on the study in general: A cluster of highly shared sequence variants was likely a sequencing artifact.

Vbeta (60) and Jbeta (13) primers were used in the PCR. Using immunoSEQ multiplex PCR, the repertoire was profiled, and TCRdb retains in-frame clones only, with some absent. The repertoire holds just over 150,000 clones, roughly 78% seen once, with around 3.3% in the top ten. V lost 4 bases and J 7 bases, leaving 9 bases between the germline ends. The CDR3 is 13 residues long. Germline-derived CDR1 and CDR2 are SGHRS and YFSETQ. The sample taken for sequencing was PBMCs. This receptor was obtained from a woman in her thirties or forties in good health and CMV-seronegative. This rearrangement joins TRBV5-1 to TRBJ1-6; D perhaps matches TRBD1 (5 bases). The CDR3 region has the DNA TGCGCCAGCAGCCGCGGGGGGAATTCACCCCTCCACTTT. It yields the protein CASSRGGNSPLHF. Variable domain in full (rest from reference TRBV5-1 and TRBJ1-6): KAGVTQTPRYLIKTRGQQVTLSCSPISGHRSVSWYQQTPGQGLQFLFEYFSETQRNKGNFPGRFSGRQFSNSRSEMNVSTLELGDSALYLCASSRGGNSPLHFGNGTRLTVT.